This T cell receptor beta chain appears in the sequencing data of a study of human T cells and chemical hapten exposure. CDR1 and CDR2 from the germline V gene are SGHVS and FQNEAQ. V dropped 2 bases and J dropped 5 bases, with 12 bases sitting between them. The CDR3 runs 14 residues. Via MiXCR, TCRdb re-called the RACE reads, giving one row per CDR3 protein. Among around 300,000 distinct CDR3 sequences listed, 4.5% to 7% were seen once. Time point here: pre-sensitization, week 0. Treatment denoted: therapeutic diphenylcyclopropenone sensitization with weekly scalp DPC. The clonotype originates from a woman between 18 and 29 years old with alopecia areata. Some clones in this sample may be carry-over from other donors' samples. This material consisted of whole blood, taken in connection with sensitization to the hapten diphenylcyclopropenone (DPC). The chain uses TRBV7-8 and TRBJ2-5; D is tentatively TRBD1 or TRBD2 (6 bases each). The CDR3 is CASSLRGLGETQYF. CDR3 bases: TGTGCCAGCAGCTTACGGGGGCTGGGTGAGACCCAGTACTTC.